Below, one T cell receptor beta chain is given with its context. Its specificity is unknown. The data originate from a study of cytotoxic CD8 clonotypes in ibrutinib-treated CLL. This CDR3 has 13 residues. CDR1 is SGHNT and CDR2 is YENEEA in the germline V gene. V dropped 4 bases and J dropped 3 bases, with 6 bases sitting between them. Study conclusions and caveats: Exceeding age-matched healthy donors, baseline clonality also tracked the counts of circulating CD8+ T cells. Ibrutinib response saw clonality rise, and progression saw it return toward baseline. The study found public clonotypes uncommon, contracting or stable on treatment.

The assay was immunoSEQ multiplex PCR, and TCRdb's table has in-frame clones only and misses some. The sample lists tens of thousands of clones; about 85% were seen once. The material was PBMCs, obtained after 12 months of ibrutinib treatment. The clonotype originates from a human donor with chronic lymphocytic leukemia. This chain connects TRBV11-3 to TRBJ2-2; D is undetermined. Written as DNA, the CDR3 is TGTGCCAGCAGCTCTATCGACACCGGGGAGCTGTTTTTT. Translation: CASSSIDTGELFF. The full variable domain, its missing parts supplied by reference TRBV11-3 and TRBJ2-2, is EAGVVQSPRYKIIEKKQPVAFWCNPISGHNTLYWYLQNLGQGPELLIRYENEEAVDDSQLPKDRFSAERLKGVDSTLKIQPAELGDSAVYLCASSSIDTGELFFGEGSRLTVL.